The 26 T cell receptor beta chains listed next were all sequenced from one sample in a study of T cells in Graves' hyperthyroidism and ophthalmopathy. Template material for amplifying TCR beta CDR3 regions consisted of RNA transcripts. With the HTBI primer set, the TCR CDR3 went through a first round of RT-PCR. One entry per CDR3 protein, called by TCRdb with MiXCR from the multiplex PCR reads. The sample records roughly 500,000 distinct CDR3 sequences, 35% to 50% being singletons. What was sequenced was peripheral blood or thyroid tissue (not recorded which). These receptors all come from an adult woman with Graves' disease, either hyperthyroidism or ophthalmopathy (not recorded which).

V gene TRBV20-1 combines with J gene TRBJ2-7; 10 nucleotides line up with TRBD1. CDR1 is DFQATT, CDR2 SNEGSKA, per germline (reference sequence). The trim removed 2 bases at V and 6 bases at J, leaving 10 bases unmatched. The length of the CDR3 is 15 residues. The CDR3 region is CSARYPRDRGGEQYF. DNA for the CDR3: TGCAGTGCTAGATACCCCCGGGACAGGGGAGGCGAGCAGTACTTC.

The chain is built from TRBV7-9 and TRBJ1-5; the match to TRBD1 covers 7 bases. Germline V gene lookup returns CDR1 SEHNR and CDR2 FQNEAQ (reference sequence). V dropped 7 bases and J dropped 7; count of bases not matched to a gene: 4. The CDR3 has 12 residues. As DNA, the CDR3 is TGTGCCAGCATAGCCAGGGGGCAGCCCCAGCATTTT. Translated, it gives CASIARGQPQHF.

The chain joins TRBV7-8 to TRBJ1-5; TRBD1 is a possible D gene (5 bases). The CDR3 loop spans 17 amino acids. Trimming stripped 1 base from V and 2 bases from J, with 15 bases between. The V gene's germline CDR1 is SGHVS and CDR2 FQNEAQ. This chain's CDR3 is CASSLVAQGSRNQPQHF. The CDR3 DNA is TGTGCCAGCAGCTTAGTTGCGCAGGGTTCGCGCAATCAGCCCCAGCATTTT.

The CDR3 DNA reads as TGTGCCAGCAGTTTAGGATCGTTTCAGCCCCAGCATTTT. It encodes CASSLGSFQPQHF. V gene TRBV12-3 or TRBV12-4 combines with J gene TRBJ1-5; D is ambiguous. Trimming stripped 1 base from V and 6 bases from J, with 7 bases between. This CDR3 is 13 amino acids long.

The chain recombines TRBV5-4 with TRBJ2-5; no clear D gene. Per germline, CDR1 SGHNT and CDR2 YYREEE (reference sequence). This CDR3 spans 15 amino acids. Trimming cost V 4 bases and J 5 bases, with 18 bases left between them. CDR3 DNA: TGTGCCAGCAGCCCCAGCTCGTCTCCGACGGAGACCCAGTACTTC. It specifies CASSPSSSPTETQYF.

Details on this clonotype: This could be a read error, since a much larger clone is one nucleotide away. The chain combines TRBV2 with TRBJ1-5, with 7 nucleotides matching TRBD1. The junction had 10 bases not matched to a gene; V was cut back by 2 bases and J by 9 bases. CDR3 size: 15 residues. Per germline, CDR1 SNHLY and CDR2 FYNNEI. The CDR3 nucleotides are TGTGCCAGCAGTGAAATAGGGGGCCGGCATCGGCCCCAGCATTTT. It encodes CASSEIGGRHRPQHF.

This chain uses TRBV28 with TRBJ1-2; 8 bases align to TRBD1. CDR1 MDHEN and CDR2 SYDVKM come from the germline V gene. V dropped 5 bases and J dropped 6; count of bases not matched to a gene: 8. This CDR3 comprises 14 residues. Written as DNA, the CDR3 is TGTGCCAGCAGTAGGAGGACAGGGCGGGATGGCTACACCTTC. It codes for CASSRRTGRDGYTF.

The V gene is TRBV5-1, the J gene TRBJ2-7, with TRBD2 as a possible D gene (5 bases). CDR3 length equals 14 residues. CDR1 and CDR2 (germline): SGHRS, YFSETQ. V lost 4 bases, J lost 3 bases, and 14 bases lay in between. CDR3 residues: CASSHGLRDYEQYF. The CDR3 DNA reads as TGCGCCAGCAGCCACGGACTGAGGGACTACGAGCAGTACTTC.

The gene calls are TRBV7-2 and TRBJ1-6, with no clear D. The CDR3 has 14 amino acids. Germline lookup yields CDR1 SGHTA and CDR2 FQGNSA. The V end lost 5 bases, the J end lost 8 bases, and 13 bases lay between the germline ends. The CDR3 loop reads CASSLPPRDSPLHF. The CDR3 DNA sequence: TGTGCCAGCAGCCTCCCGCCTCGGGATTCACCCCTCCACTTT.

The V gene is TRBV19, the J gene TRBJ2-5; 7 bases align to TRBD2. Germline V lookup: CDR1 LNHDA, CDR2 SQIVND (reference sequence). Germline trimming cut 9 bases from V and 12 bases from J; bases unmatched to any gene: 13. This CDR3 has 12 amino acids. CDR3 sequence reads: CASRRAGPAKYF. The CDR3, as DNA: TGTGCCAGCAGACGAGCGGGACCAGCTAAGTACTTC.

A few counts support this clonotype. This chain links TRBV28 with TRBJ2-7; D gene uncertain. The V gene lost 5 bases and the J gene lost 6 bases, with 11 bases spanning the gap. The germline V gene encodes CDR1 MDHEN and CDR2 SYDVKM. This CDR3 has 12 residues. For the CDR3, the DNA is TGTGCCAGCAGTCCGAGTAAGCGCGAGCAGTACTTC. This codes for CASSPSKREQYF. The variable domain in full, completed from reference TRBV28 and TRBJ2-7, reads DVKVTQSSRYLVKRTGEKVFLECVQDMDHENMFWYRQDPGLGLRLIYFSYDVKMKEKGDIPEGYSVSREKKERFSLILESASTNQTSMYLCASSPSKREQYFGPGTRLTVT.

CDR3: CASSIPGQADIYGYTF. In DNA, the CDR3 is TGTGCCAGTAGTATCCCCGGACAGGCCGATATCTATGGCTACACCTTC. V is TRBV19 and J is TRBJ1-2, with 7 bases aligning to TRBD1. The germline CDR1 and CDR2 sequences are LNHDA and SQIVND (reference sequence). Unmatched junction bases numbered 11, after V lost 3 bases and J lost 4 bases. The CDR3 contains 16 residues.

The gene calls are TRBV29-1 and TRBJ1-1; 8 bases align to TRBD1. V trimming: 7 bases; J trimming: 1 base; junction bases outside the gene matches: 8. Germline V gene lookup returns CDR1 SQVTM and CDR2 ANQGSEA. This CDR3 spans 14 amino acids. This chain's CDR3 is CSGRDRFSNTEAFF. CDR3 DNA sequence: TGCAGCGGACGGGACAGGTTTTCGAACACTGAAGCTTTCTTT.

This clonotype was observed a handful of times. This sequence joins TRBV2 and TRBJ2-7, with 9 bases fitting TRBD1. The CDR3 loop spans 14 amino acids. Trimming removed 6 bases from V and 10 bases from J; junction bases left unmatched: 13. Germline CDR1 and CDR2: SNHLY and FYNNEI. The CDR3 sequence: CASRSTGGTDSQYF. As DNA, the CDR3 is TGTGCCAGCAGGTCGACAGGGGGGACAGACTCCCAGTACTTC.

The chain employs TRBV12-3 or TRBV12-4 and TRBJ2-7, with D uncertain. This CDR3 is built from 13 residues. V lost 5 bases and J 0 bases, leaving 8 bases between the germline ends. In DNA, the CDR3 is TGTGCCAGCAGTCATTACACCTCCTACGAGCAGTACTTC. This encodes CASSHYTSYEQYF.

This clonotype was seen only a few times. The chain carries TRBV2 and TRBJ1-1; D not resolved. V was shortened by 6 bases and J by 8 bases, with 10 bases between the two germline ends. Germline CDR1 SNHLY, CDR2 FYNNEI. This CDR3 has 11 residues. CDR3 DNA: TGTGCCAGCAGGACCGATGGAGAAGCTTTCTTT. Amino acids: CASRTDGEAFF. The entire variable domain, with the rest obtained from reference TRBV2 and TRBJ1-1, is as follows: EPEVTQTPSHQVTQMGQEVILRCVPISNHLYFYWYRQILGQKVEFLVSFYNNEISEKSEIFDDQFSVERPDGSNFTLKIRSTKLEDSAMYFCASRTDGEAFFGQGTRLTVV.

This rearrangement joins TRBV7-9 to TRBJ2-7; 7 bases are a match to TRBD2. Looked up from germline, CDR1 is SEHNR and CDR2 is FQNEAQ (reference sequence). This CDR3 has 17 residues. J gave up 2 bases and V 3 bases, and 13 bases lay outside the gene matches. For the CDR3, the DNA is TGTGCCAGCAGCTTCACCCTACCGGGGACTATTCCCTACGAGCAGTACTTC. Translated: CASSFTLPGTIPYEQYF.

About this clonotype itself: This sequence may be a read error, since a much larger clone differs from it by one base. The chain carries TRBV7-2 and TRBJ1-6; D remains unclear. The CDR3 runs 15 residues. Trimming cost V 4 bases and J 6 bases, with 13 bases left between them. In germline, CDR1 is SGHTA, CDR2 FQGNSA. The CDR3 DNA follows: TGTGCCAGCAGCTCCACCGGGATAGTTAATTCACCCCTCCACTTT. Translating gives CASSSTGIVNSPLHF.

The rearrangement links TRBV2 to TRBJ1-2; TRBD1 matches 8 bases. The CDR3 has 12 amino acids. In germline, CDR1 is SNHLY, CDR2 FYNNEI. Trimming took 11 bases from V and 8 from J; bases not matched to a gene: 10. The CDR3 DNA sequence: TGTGCCGTAGCAAAGACAGGGGACGGCTACACCTTC. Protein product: CAVAKTGDGYTF.

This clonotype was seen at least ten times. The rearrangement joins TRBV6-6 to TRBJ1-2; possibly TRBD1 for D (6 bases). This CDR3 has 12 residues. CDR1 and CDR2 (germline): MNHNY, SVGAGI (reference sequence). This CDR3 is CTSGGGNYGYTF. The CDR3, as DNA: TGTACTTCAGGAGGGGGAAACTATGGCTACACCTTC.

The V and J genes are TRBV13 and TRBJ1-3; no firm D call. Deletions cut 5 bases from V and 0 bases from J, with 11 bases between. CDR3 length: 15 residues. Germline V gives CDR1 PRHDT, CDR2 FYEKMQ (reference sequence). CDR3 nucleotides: TGTGCCAGCAGCCCCGCGGGCGTCTCTGGAAACACCATATATTTT. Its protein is CASSPAGVSGNTIYF.

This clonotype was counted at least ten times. DNA of the CDR3: TGTGCCAGCGAGCCCCAGGCGTACACTGAAGCTTTCTTT. Translation gives CASEPQAYTEAFF. The chain links TRBV7-9 to TRBJ1-1; D gene unclear. The CDR3 extends over 13 amino acids. In germline, CDR1 is SEHNR, CDR2 FQNEAQ (reference sequence). V was trimmed by 8 bases and J by 3 bases, leaving 13 bases between them.

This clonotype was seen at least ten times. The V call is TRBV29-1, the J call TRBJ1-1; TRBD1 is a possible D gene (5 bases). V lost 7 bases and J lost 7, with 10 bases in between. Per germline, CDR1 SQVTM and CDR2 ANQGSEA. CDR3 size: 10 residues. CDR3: CSARDGEAFF. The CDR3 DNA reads TGCAGCGCCCGGGACGGTGAAGCTTTCTTT.

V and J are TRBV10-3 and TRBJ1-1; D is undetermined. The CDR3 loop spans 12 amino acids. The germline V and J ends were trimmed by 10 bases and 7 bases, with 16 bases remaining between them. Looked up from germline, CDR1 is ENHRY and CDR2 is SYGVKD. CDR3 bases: TGTGCCAACGGGCGAGAGAAATTTGAAGCTTTCTTT. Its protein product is CANGREKFEAFF.

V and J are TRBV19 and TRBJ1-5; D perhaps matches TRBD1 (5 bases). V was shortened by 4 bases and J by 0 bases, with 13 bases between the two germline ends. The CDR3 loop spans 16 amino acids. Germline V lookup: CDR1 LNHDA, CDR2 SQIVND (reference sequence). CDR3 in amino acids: CASSSRGSYSNQPQHF. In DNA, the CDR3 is TGTGCCAGTAGTAGCCGGGGGAGCTATAGCAATCAGCCCCAGCATTTT.

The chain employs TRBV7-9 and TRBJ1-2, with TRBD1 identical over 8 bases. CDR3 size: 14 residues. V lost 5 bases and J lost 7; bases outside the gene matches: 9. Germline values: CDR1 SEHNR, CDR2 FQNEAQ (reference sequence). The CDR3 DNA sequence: TGTGCCAGCAGCCGCGCCGGGACAGGTTTTGGCTACACCTTC. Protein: CASSRAGTGFGYTF.